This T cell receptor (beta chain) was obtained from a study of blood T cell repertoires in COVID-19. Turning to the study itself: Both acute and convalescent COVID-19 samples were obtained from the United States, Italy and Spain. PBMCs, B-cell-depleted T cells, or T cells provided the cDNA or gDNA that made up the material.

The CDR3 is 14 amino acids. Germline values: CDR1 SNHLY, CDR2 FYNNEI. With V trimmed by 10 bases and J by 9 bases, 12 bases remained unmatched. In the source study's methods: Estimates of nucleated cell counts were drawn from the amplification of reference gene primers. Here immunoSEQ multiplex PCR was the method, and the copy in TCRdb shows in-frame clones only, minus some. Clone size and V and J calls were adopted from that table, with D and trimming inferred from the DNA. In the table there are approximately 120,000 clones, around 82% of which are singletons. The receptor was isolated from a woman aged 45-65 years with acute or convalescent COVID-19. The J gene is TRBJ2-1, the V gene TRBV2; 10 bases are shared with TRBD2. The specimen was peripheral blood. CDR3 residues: CATKKSGGASEQFF. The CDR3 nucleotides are TGTGCCACTAAAAAAAGCGGGGGGGCCAGTGAGCAGTTCTTC.